The 4 T cell receptor beta chains reported below all come from one sample, sequenced in a study of T-cell reconstitution after alpha-beta-depleted transplantation in children. Unique molecular identifiers were incorporated during preparation of the TCRbeta library. One entry per CDR3 protein results from TCRdb running MiXCR on the PCR reads. The sample lists hundreds of thousands of distinct CDR3 sequences; roughly a tenth were seen once. Specimen: PBMCs from the stem cell graft donor, collected from the stem cell graft. Source of these receptors: a human donor who donated a stem cell graft to a child with acute lymphoblastic leukemia.

This clonotype was detected a few times. This chain connects TRBV11-2 to TRBJ2-1, with unresolved D. The CDR3 is 15 residues long. Germline V CDR1 and CDR2: SGHAT, FQNNGV. V lost 5 bases, J lost 0 bases, and 11 bases lay in between. CDR3 protein: CASSGSVRSYNEQFF. The DNA for the CDR3 is TGTGCCAGCAGCGGATCGGTACGCTCCTACAATGAGCAGTTCTTC.

Many counts were recorded for this clonotype. The chain combines TRBV29-1 with TRBJ2-5; D possibly matches TRBD1 or TRBD2 (6 bases each). V was pared by 3 bases and J by 5 bases, with 16 bases between. The germline V gene has CDR1 SQVTM and CDR2 ANQGSEA. The CDR3 is 14 amino acids. CDR3 residues: CSVEGQPAGETQYF. In DNA, the CDR3 is TGCAGCGTTGAGGGACAACCGGCGGGGGAGACCCAGTACTTC.

A few counts support this clonotype. The CDR3 region has the DNA TGTGCCGTCGGGGGGATGAACACTGAAGCTTTCTTT. As protein: CAVGGMNTEAFF. This chain uses TRBV12-3 or TRBV12-4 with TRBJ1-1; tentatively, D is TRBD1 (5 bases). V was pared by 11 bases and J by 0 bases, with 10 bases between. CDR3 length: 12 amino acids.

There are a few counts of this clonotype. Here the CDR3 DNA reads TGTGCCAGCAGCTCGAGGGTGGGTCACCCGTCTAACTATGGCTACACCTTC. Its protein is CASSSRVGHPSNYGYTF. V gene TRBV7-9 combines with J gene TRBJ1-2; unclear D gene. Germline CDR1 SEHNR, CDR2 FQNEAQ (reference sequence). Between the trimmed V and J ends, which lost 4 bases and 0 bases, there was a span of 18 bases. The CDR3 contains 17 residues.